This T cell receptor beta chain was retrieved from a study of cytomegalovirus exposure and HLA in healthy donors. V dropped 5 bases and J dropped 2 bases, with 9 bases sitting between them. In germline, CDR1 is MNHEY, CDR2 SMNVEV (reference sequence). The CDR3 has 14 residues. It was with 60 Vbeta and 13 Jbeta primers that the PCR ran. Per the original methods: Later, an analysis found about 80 million unique TCR beta chains, and roughly 9.9 million of these were shared. The repertoire was sequenced with immunoSEQ multiplex PCR; TCRdb's copy has only in-frame clones and lacks some. V and J calls and clone size are given by that table; D and trimming were obtained from the DNA. The sample consists of some 84,000 clones, about 60% of them appearing once.

This TCR was recovered from a woman in her thirties or forties in good health and CMV-seropositive. V is TRBV27 and J is TRBJ2-2, with D maybe TRBD1 (5 bases). Sequences were obtained from PBMCs. The CDR3 nucleotides read TGTGCCAGCAGTAAGCAGGGAAACACCGGGGAGCTGTTTTTT. As protein: CASSKQGNTGELFF.